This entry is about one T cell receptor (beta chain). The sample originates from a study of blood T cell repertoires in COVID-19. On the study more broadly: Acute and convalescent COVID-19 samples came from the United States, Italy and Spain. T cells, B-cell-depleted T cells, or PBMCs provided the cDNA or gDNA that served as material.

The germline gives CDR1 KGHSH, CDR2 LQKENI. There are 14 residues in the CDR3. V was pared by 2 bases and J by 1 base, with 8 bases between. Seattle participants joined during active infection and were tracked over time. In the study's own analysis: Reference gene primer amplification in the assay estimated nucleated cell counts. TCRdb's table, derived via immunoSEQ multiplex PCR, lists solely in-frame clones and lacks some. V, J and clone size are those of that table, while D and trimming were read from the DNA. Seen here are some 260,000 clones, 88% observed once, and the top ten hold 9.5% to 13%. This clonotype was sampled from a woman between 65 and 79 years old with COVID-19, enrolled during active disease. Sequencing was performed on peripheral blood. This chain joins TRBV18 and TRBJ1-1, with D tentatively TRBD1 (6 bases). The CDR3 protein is CASSPKQGNTEAFF. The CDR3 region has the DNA TGTGCCAGCTCACCAAAACAGGGGAACACTGAAGCTTTCTTT.